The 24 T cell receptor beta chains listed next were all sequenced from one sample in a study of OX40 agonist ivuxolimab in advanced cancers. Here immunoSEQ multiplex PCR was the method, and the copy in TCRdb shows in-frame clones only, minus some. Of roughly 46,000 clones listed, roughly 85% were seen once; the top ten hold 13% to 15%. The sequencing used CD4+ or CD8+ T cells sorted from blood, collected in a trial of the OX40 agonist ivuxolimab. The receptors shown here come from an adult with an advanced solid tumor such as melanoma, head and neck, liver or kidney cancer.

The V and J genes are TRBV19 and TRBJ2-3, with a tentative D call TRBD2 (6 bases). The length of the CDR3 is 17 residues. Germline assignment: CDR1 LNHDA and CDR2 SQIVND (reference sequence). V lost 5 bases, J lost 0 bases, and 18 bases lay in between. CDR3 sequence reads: CASSPGVGRPSTDTQYF. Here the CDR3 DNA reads TGTGCCAGTAGTCCGGGGGTGGGCCGTCCTAGCACAGATACGCAGTATTTT. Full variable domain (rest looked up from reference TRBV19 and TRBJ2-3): DGGITQSPKYLFRKEGQNVTLSCEQNLNHDAMYWYRQDPGQGLRLIYYSQIVNDFQKGDIAEGYSVSREKKESFPLTVTSAQKNPTAFYLCASSPGVGRPSTDTQYFGPGTRLTVL.

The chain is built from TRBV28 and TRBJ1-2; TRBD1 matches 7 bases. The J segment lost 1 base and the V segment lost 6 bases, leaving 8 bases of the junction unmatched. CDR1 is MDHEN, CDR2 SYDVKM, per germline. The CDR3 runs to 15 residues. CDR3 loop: CASRSTGTVNYGYTF. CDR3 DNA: TGTGCCAGCAGGAGTACCGGGACAGTTAACTATGGCTACACCTTC.

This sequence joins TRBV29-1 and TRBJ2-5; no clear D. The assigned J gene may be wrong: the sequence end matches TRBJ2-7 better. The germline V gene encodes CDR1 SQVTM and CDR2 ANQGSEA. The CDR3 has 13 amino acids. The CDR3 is CSVGTASSYEQYF. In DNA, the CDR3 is TGCAGCGTTGGGACCGCGAGCTCCTACGAGCAGTACTTC.

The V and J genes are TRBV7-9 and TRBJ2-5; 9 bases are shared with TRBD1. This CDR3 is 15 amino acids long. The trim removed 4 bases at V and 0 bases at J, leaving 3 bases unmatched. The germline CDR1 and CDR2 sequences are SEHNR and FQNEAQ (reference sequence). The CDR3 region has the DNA TGTGCCAGCAGCTCGGGACAGGGTTACCAAGAGACCCAGTACTTC. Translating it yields CASSSGQGYQETQYF. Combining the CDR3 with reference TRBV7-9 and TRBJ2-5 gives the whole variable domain DTGVSQNPRHKITKRGQNVTFRCDPISEHNRLYWYRQTLGQGPEFLTYFQNEAQLEKSRLLSDRFSAERPKGSFSTLEIQRTEQGDSAMYLCASSSGQGYQETQYFGPGTRLLVL.

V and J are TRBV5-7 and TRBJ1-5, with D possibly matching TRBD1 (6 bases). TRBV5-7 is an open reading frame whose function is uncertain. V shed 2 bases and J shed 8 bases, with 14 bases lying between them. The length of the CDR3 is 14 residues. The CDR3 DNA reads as TGTGCCAGCAGCTTACCGGGACAAAGAAAGCCCCAGCATTTT. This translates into CASSLPGQRKPQHF.

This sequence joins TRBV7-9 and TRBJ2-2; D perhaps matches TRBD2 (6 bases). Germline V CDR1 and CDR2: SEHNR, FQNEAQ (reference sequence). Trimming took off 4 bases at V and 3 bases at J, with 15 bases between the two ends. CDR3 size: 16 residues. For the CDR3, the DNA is TGTGCCAGCAGCTCACAATTGGGGGACTACACCGGGGAGCTGTTTTTT. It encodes CASSSQLGDYTGELFF.

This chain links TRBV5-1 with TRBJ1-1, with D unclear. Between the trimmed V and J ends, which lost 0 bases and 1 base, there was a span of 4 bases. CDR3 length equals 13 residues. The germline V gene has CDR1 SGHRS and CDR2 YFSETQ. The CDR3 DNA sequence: TGCGCCAGCAGCTTGGATCCGAACACTGAAGCTTTCTTT. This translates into CASSLDPNTEAFF. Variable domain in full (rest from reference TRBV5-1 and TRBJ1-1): KAGVTQTPRYLIKTRGQQVTLSCSPISGHRSVSWYQQTPGQGLQFLFEYFSETQRNKGNFPGRFSGRQFSNSRSEMNVSTLELGDSALYLCASSLDPNTEAFFGQGTRLTVV.

For the CDR3, the DNA is TGCGCCAGCAGCCAAGGCGGACTAGCCCGGCCCGGGGAGCTGTTTTTT. It is translated as CASSQGGLARPGELFF. The rearrangement joins TRBV4-1 to TRBJ2-2, with 8 nucleotides matching TRBD2. The J segment lost 6 bases and the V segment lost 1 base, leaving 7 bases of the junction unmatched. This CDR3 has 16 amino acids. Germline CDR1 and CDR2: MGHRA and YSYEKL.

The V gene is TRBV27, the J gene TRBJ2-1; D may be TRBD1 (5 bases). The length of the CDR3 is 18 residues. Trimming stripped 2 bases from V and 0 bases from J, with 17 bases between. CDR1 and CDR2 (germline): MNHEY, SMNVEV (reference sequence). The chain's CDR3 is CASSLLRQGRHSYNEQFF. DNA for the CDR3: TGTGCCAGCAGTTTACTCCGGCAGGGCCGCCACTCCTACAATGAGCAGTTCTTC.

The CDR3 loop reads CASRTGGLNQPQHF. DNA for the CDR3: TGTGCCAGCAGGACAGGGGGACTCAATCAGCCCCAGCATTTT. This sequence joins TRBV6-6 and TRBJ1-5, with TRBD1 identical over 9 bases. The CDR3 runs to 14 residues. Germline CDR1 and CDR2: MNHNY and SVGAGI (reference sequence). V shed 6 bases and J 3 bases; nucleotides not matched to a gene: 3.

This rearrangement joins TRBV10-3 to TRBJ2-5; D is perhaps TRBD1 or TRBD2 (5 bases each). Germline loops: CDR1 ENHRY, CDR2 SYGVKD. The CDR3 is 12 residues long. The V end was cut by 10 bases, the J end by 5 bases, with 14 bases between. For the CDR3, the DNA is TGTGCCAGCAGGGACCTTGGGGAGACCCAGTACTTC. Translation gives CASRDLGETQYF.

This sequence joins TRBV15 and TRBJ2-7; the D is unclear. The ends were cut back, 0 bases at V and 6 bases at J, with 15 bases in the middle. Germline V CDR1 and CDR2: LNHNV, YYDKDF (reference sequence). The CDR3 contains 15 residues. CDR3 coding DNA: TGTGCCACCAGCAGAGATGAGACCGACGTTACCGAGCAGTACTTC. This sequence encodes CATSRDETDVTEQYF.

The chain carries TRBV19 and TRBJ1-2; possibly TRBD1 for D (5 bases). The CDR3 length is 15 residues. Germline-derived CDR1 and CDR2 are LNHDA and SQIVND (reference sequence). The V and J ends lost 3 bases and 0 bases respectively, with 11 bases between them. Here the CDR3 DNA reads TGTGCCAGTAGTATTGGGGCAGGAGCTAACTATGGCTACACCTTC. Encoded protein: CASSIGAGANYGYTF.

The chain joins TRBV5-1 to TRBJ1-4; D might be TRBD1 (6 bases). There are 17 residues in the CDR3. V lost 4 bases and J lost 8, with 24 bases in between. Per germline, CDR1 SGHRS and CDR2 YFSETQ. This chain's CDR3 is CASSLDGTPTRGEKLFF. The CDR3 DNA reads TGCGCCAGCAGCCTCGACGGGACACCGACGCGCGGGGAAAAACTGTTTTTT.

The CDR3 sequence: CASSLEGVTEAFF. CDR3 bases: TGCGCCAGCAGCTTGGAGGGGGTTACTGAAGCTTTCTTT. The genes are TRBV5-1 and TRBJ1-1; D perhaps matches TRBD1 (6 bases). The V gene lost 0 bases and the J gene lost 5 bases, with 8 bases spanning the gap. Germline V gives CDR1 SGHRS, CDR2 YFSETQ. This CDR3 has 13 amino acids.

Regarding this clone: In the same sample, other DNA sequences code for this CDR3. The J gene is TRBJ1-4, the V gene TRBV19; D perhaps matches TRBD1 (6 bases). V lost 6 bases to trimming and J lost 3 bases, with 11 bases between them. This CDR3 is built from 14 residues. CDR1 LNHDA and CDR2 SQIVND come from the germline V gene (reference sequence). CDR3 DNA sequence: TGTGCCAGTAGCCTACAGGGACCTAATGAAAAACTGTTTTTT. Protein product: CASSLQGPNEKLFF.

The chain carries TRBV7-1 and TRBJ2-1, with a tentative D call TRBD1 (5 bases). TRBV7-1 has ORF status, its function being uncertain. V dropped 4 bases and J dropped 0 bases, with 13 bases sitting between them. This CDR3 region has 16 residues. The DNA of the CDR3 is TGTGCCAGCAGCTTAGGAGCGACAGACTCCTACAATGAGCAGTTCTTC. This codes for CASSLGATDSYNEQFF.

CDR3 in amino acids: CASSGRDRGRNTEAFF. DNA of the CDR3: TGTGCCAGCAGCGGCCGGGACAGGGGAAGGAACACTGAAGCTTTCTTT. The chain carries TRBV9 and TRBJ1-1; the match to TRBD1 covers 10 bases. V lost 3 bases to trimming and J lost 1 base; unmatched junction nucleotides: 6. CDR3 length: 16 residues. Germline assignment: CDR1 SGDLS and CDR2 YYNGEE.

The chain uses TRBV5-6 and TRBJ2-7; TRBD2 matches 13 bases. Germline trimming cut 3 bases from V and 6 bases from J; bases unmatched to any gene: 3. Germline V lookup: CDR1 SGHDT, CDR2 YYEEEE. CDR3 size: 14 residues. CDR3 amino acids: CASSSRTSGSEQYF. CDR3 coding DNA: TGTGCCAGCAGCTCCCGGACTAGCGGGAGCGAGCAGTACTTC.

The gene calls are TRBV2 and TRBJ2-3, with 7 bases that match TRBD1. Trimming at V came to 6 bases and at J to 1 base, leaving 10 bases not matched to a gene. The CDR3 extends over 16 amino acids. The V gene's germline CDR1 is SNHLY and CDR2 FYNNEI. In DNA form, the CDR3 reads TGTGCCAGCAGCTTGGACTCCCAGGGGGGCACAGATACGCAGTATTTT. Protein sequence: CASSLDSQGGTDTQYF. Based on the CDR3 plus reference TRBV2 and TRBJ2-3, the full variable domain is EPEVTQTPSHQVTQMGQEVILRCVPISNHLYFYWYRQILGQKVEFLVSFYNNEISEKSEIFDDQFSVERPDGSNFTLKIRSTKLEDSAMYFCASSLDSQGGTDTQYFGPGTRLTVL.

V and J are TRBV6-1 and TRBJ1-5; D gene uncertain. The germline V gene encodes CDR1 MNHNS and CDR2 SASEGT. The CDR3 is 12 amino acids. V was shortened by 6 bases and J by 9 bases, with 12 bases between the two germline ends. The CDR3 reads CASRHLQSPQHF. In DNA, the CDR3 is TGTGCCAGCAGACACCTACAATCGCCCCAGCATTTT.

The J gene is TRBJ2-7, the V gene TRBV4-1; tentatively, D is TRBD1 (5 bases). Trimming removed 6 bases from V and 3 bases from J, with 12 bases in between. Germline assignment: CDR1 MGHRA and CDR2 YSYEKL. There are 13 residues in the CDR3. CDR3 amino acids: CASSPPGYYEQYF. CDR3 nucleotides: TGCGCCAGCAGTCCTCCAGGGTACTACGAGCAGTACTTC.

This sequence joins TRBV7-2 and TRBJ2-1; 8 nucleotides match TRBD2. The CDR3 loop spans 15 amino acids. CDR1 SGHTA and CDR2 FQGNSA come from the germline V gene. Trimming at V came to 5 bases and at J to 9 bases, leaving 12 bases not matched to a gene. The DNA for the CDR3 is TGTGCCAGCAGCCTAGGGCCTAGCGGGTCCTTTGAGCAGTTCTTC. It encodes CASSLGPSGSFEQFF.

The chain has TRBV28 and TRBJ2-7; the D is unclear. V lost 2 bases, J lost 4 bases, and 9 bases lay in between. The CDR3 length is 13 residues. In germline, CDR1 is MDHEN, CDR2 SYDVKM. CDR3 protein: CASSLISAYEQYF. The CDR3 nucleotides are TGTGCCAGCAGTTTAATTAGTGCTTACGAGCAGTACTTC.